These 26 T cell receptor beta chains originate from one sample sequenced in a study of CD8 T cells in ankylosing spondylitis. General study results and limits: Roughly eight highly homologous variants made up a TCR beta motif that seemed to typify ankylosing spondylitis blood.

TCRdb processed the 5' RACE reads anew with MiXCR; each CDR3 protein has one entry. The sample yields about 840,000 distinct CDR3 sequences, about an eighth seen once. No antigen is known for these receptors. Sequencing was done on a sample of blood, either unsorted or a sorted T cell fraction (not recorded which). The receptors here all came from a male donor with ankylosing spondylitis.

This clonotype was observed a few times. The rearrangement joins TRBV15 to TRBJ2-1; the D gene is possibly TRBD2 (7 bases). The CDR3 is made up of 16 amino acids. Germline V gene lookup returns CDR1 LNHNV and CDR2 YYDKDF (reference sequence). With 8 bases removed from V and 7 bases from J, the gap between germline ends came to 24 bases. CDR3 nucleotide sequence: TGTGCCACCGCTACTCCGAGGGGGGGATTGTCGAATGAGCAGTTCTTC. Its translation: CATATPRGGLSNEQFF.

This clonotype showed up just a few times. The V call is TRBV6-5, the J call TRBJ1-2, with no clear D. V dropped 2 bases and J dropped 0 bases, with 7 bases sitting between them. There are 14 residues in the CDR3. Germline values: CDR1 MNHEY, CDR2 SVGAGI. CDR3 DNA: TGTGCCAGCAGTTACAGGCGGCCTAACTATGGCTACACCTTC. Protein product: CASSYRRPNYGYTF.

This clonotype has just one count. An end of the junction does not agree with germline; a read error may underlie this. This chain connects TRBV20-1 to TRBJ2-3; 10 nucleotides agree with TRBD2. The CDR3 spans 16 residues. Germline V lookup: CDR1 DFQATT, CDR2 SNEGSKA (reference sequence). The CDR3 region has the DNA TGCTGTGCTAGACCCCTGACTAGCGGGAGCACAGATACGCAGTATTTT. It specifies CCARPLTSGSTDTQYF.

In this sample, this clonotype turned up a few times. The V and J genes are TRBV20-1 and TRBJ2-7; D might be TRBD1 or TRBD2, each matching 5 bases. Germline loops: CDR1 DFQATT, CDR2 SNEGSKA (reference sequence). V lost 0 bases to trimming and J lost 7 bases, with 16 bases between them. The CDR3 consists of 14 residues. The CDR3 sequence: CSAREGAGPGEQYF. Written as DNA, the CDR3 is TGCAGTGCTAGAGAGGGAGCAGGGCCGGGGGAGCAGTACTTC.

The V and J genes are TRBV20-1 and TRBJ2-4; 10 bases line up with TRBD2. The CDR3 totals 15 residues. V trimming: 3 bases; J trimming: 3 bases; junction bases outside the gene matches: 5. Per the germline V gene, CDR1 is DFQATT and CDR2 is SNEGSKA (reference sequence). The CDR3 is CSASHPSGSKNIQYF. Written as DNA, the CDR3 is TGCAGTGCTAGTCATCCTAGCGGGAGCAAAAACATTCAGTACTTC.

This clonotype was recorded a few times. This rearrangement joins TRBV4-1 to TRBJ2-3; 9 nucleotides align to TRBD2. Trimming removed 1 base from V and 6 bases from J; junction bases left unmatched: 8. This CDR3 is built from 16 residues. Per the germline V gene, CDR1 is MGHRA and CDR2 is YSYEKL. CDR3 sequence: CASSQGGGARMDTQYF. The CDR3 bases are TGCGCCAGCAGCCAAGGCGGGGGGGCGCGTATGGATACGCAGTATTTT.

The rearrangement uses TRBV6-2 or TRBV6-3 and TRBJ2-5, with D possibly being TRBD2 (5 bases). Per the germline V gene, CDR1 is MNHEY and CDR2 is SVGEGT. This CDR3 comprises 17 residues. V was cut by 0 bases and J by 7 bases, with 21 bases left in between. This CDR3 is CASSYSIIRLGGGTQYF. The CDR3 coding sequence is TGTGCCAGCAGTTACTCGATTATTCGGCTAGGTGGAGGGACCCAGTACTTC.

In its sample, this clonotype was seen a few times. This chain uses TRBV4-3 with TRBJ2-3; 7 bases line up with TRBD1. The germline CDR1 and CDR2 sequences are LGHNA and YSLEER. The CDR3 is 17 amino acids. Losses at the gene ends were 0 bases for V and 0 bases for J; bases not matched to a gene: 6. As DNA, the CDR3 is TGCGCCAGCAGCCAAGAGCCGGGACAGAAAAGCACAGATACGCAGTATTTT. It specifies CASSQEPGQKSTDTQYF.

The sample holds many counts of this clonotype. The genes are TRBV4-3 and TRBJ1-1; D is uncertain. This CDR3 is built from 14 residues. Trimming pared 4 bases from V and 3 bases from J, leaving 12 bases between. Germline lookup yields CDR1 LGHNA and CDR2 YSLEER. The CDR3 protein is CASSPAGRYTEAFF. CDR3 DNA: TGCGCCAGCAGCCCCGCAGGAAGGTACACTGAAGCTTTCTTT.

The chain joins TRBV29-1 to TRBJ2-3; the D is unclear. The germline V gene has CDR1 SQVTM and CDR2 ANQGSEA. CDR3 size: 13 residues. V lost 4 bases to trimming and J lost 5 bases, with 13 bases between them. This CDR3 is CSVVNRLVDTQYF. DNA for the CDR3: TGCAGCGTTGTTAATCGTCTGGTAGATACGCAGTATTTT.

The chain uses TRBV5-1 and TRBJ2-7, with TRBD2 as a possible D gene (6 bases). The CDR3 is 14 amino acids. Germline V gene sequence: CDR1 SGHRS, CDR2 YFSETQ. Trimming cost V 4 bases and J 6 bases, with 17 bases left between them. CDR3: CASSETSFHSEQYF. Here the CDR3 DNA reads TGCGCCAGCAGCGAGACTAGTTTCCACTCCGAGCAGTACTTC.

This chain uses TRBV29-1 with TRBJ1-1, with D hard to call. Germline V CDR1 and CDR2: SQVTM, ANQGSEA. CDR3 length: 13 residues. V was trimmed by 2 bases and J by 0 bases, leaving 7 bases between them. CDR3 in amino acids: CSVELGVNTEAFF. The CDR3 nucleotides read TGCAGCGTTGAATTGGGAGTGAACACTGAAGCTTTCTTT.

The chain carries TRBV11-1 and TRBJ1-2, with 9 positions matching TRBD1. V was pared by 4 bases and J by 2 bases, with 5 bases of the junction left unmatched. Germline V lookup: CDR1 SGHAT, CDR2 FQDESV (reference sequence). The CDR3 sequence is 15 residues long. This CDR3 reads CASSSIDRGNYGYTF. The DNA for the CDR3 is TGTGCCAGCAGCTCGATAGACAGGGGGAACTATGGCTACACCTTC.

This clonotype showed up just a few times. This sequence joins TRBV4-3 and TRBJ2-5; TRBD1 agrees at 7 bases. This CDR3 comprises 16 residues. V was clipped by 4 bases and J by 3 bases; unmatched bases: 11. CDR1 and CDR2 from the germline V gene are LGHNA and YSLEER. The CDR3 loop is CASSLGTVLGEETQYF. CDR3 bases: TGCGCCAGCAGCCTCGGGACAGTGTTAGGGGAAGAGACCCAGTACTTC.

A few counts support this clonotype. This chain's CDR3 is CASSKDGTGGSYEQYF. As DNA, the CDR3 is TGTGCCAGCAGCAAAGATGGGACAGGGGGGTCCTACGAGCAGTACTTC. The rearrangement joins TRBV21-1 to TRBJ2-7; the table's D call, TRBD1, was not checked against the DNA. TRBV21-1 is a listed pseudogene. There are 16 residues in the CDR3.

This clonotype has at least ten counts. J is TRBJ1-6 and V is TRBV7-2, with D possibly TRBD1 on 5 matching bases. Per germline, CDR1 SGHTA and CDR2 FQGNSA. The CDR3 is made up of 15 amino acids. V was cut by 4 bases and J by 0 bases, with 7 bases left in between. In DNA form, the CDR3 reads TGTGCCAGCAGCTCCGGGGGCTCCTATAATTCACCCCTCCACTTT. Protein product: CASSSGGSYNSPLHF.

There are a few counts of this clonotype. The chain couples TRBV10-3 to TRBJ2-3; 7 bases agree with TRBD1. The V gene's germline CDR1 is ENHRY and CDR2 SYGVKD. J lost 3 bases, V lost 4 bases, and 7 bases had no gene match. The CDR3 runs to 15 residues. The CDR3, as DNA: TGTGCCATCAGTGGGGTGAGGGGGCGGACAGATACGCAGTATTTT. It yields the protein CAISGVRGRTDTQYF.

This clonotype was detected ten times or more. The chain has TRBV4-3 and TRBJ1-1; TRBD1 matches at 9 bases. The CDR3 totals 16 residues. Germline V gene sequence: CDR1 LGHNA, CDR2 YSLEER. J gave up 0 bases and V 4 bases, and 6 bases lay outside the gene matches. CDR3 DNA: TGCGCCAGCAGCCTGGACAGGGGCTATTTGAACACTGAAGCTTTCTTT. It is translated as CASSLDRGYLNTEAFF.

J is TRBJ1-6 and V is TRBV6-1; 7 bases line up with TRBD1. This CDR3 is built from 13 residues. Per germline, CDR1 MNHNS and CDR2 SASEGT. After removal of 6 bases from V and 9 bases from J, the junction contained 5 bases not matched to a gene. The CDR3 sequence: CASRVTGVSPLHF. DNA for the CDR3: TGTGCCAGCAGAGTAACAGGGGTTTCACCCCTCCACTTT.

This clonotype was detected a few times. The genes are TRBV15 and TRBJ2-7, with 7 positions matching TRBD2. J gave up 6 bases and V 4 bases, and 12 bases lay outside the gene matches. This CDR3 has 15 amino acids. Germline assignment: CDR1 LNHNV and CDR2 YYDKDF (reference sequence). Here the CDR3 reads CATSTLRGDRGEQYF. The CDR3 DNA sequence: TGTGCCACCAGCACTCTCCGGGGGGATCGGGGCGAGCAGTACTTC.

This rearrangement joins TRBV20-1 to TRBJ2-1, with a weak D call TRBD1 (5 bases). Germline CDR1 and CDR2: DFQATT and SNEGSKA (reference sequence). This CDR3 has 14 residues. V lost 5 bases, J lost 3 bases, and 14 bases lay in between. The CDR3 protein is CSAFRRGLYNEQFF. The CDR3 nucleotides are TGCAGTGCTTTTCGAAGGGGTCTCTACAATGAGCAGTTCTTC.

In this sample, this clonotype turned up many times. The chain is built from TRBV20-1 and TRBJ2-7; D gene ambiguous. Per the germline V gene, CDR1 is DFQATT and CDR2 is SNEGSKA (reference sequence). The CDR3 totals 14 residues. The V end lost 6 bases, the J end lost 0 bases, and 15 bases lay between the germline ends. This CDR3 reads CSAERDPSSYEQYF. CDR3 in DNA: TGCAGTGCCGAAAGGGATCCGAGCTCCTACGAGCAGTACTTC.

Many counts were recorded for this clonotype. The J gene is TRBJ2-1, the V gene TRBV2, with TRBD2 matching over 7 bases. Trimming removed 6 bases from V and 4 bases from J; junction bases left unmatched: 12. In germline, CDR1 is SNHLY, CDR2 FYNNEI. The CDR3 consists of 16 residues. CDR3 residues: CASRAGLAEAYNEQFF. CDR3 in DNA: TGTGCCAGCAGAGCTGGTCTAGCGGAGGCTTACAATGAGCAGTTCTTC.

This clonotype has just a few counts. At one boundary the junction diverges from the germline segment, which might be a read error. The rearrangement uses TRBV7-7 and TRBJ2-2; D gene unclear. Germline assignment: CDR1 SSHAT and CDR2 FNYEAQ (reference sequence). The CDR3 is made up of 12 amino acids. This chain's CDR3 is CASSRIGGELFF. The CDR3 nucleotides are TGTGCTAGCAGCCGGATTGGCGGGGAGCTGTTTTTT.

In its sample, this clonotype was seen a few times. V usage is TRBV4-3 and J usage is TRBJ2-2; D uncertain. Germline-derived CDR1 and CDR2 are LGHNA and YSLEER. Trimming shortened V by 3 bases and J by 2 bases, and 10 bases separated the two germline ends. The CDR3 loop spans 15 amino acids. CDR3 sequence reads: CASSQGFTNTGELFF. CDR3 bases: TGCGCCAGCAGCCAGGGATTTACAAACACCGGGGAGCTGTTTTTT.

This clonotype appeared a few times. The J gene is TRBJ2-3, the V gene TRBV4-1, with 14 bases matching TRBD2. This CDR3 has 16 residues. Per germline, CDR1 MGHRA and CDR2 YSYEKL. The V gene end was trimmed by 2 bases and the J gene end by 6 bases; junction bases not matched to a gene: 4. The CDR3 region is CASSQLGLAGDDTQYF. In DNA, the CDR3 is TGCGCCAGCAGCCAACTGGGACTAGCGGGAGATGATACGCAGTATTTT.